This is a list of T cell receptor beta chains from one sample in a study of blood T cells in healthy people across ages. Using its own MiXCR run on the 5' RACE reads, TCRdb lists one record per CDR3 protein. This sample carries some 1.5 million distinct CDR3 sequences, 40% to 45% of them seen once, and the ten largest clones take about 3.8%. Material for sequencing was blood. The receptors come from a woman under 30 in good health. The CDR3 runs from the conserved cysteine through the conserved F or W. The order of the fields is CDR3 protein, CDR3 DNA, D gene, V gene, J gene, clone size. D genes are given only for firm matches. Where a row states a size, it is once, few, many or the class of an expanded clone; other rows omit it.

CDR3 protein: CSARDIHKGQFF
CDR3 DNA: TGCAGTGCTAGAGATATCCATAAGGGGCAGTTCTTC
D gene: .
V gene: TRBV20-1
J gene: TRBJ2-1
clone size: few

CDR3 protein: CAIAGTSPNSYNEQYF
CDR3 DNA: TGTGCCATCGCCGGGACTAGCCCAAATTCCTACAATGAGCAGTACTTC
D gene: TRBD2
V gene: TRBV10-3
J gene: TRBJ2-7
clone size: .

CDR3 protein: CATSTDINTEAFF
CDR3 DNA: TGTGCCACCAGCACAGATATTAACACTGAAGCTTTCTTT
D gene: .
V gene: TRBV15
J gene: TRBJ1-1
clone size: .

CDR3 protein: CASSFTGGGEQYF
CDR3 DNA: TGCGCCAGCAGCTTTACAGGGGGCGGCGAGCAGTACTTC
D gene: TRBD1
V gene: TRBV5-1
J gene: TRBJ2-7
clone size: .

CDR3 protein: CAITSGPQETQYF
CDR3 DNA: TGTGCCATCACTTCGGGGCCCCAAGAGACCCAGTACTTC
D gene: .
V gene: TRBV10-3
J gene: TRBJ2-5
clone size: .

CDR3 protein: CASSLARDRVLDTQYF
CDR3 DNA: TGCGCCAGCAGCTTGGCCCGAGACAGGGTATTAGATACGCAGTATTTT
D gene: TRBD1
V gene: TRBV5-1
J gene: TRBJ2-3
clone size: few

CDR3 protein: CASSPPGARGNEQYF
CDR3 DNA: TGTGCCAGCAGTCCTCCGGGGGCCCGAGGCAATGAGCAGTACTTC
D gene: .
V gene: TRBV7-2
J gene: TRBJ2-7
clone size: .

CDR3 protein: CASSQEWTDYNEQYF
CDR3 DNA: TGCGCCAGCAGCCAAGAATGGACAGACTACAATGAGCAGTACTTC
D gene: .
V gene: TRBV4-1
J gene: TRBJ2-7
clone size: .

CDR3 protein: CAWSVGSGTEAFF
CDR3 DNA: TGTGCCTGGAGTGTTGGCAGTGGCACTGAAGCTTTCTTT
D gene: .
V gene: TRBV30
J gene: TRBJ1-1
clone size: .

CDR3 protein: CASSHSSRTGGYNYGYTF
CDR3 DNA: TGTGCCAGCAGCCACTCCAGTCGGACAGGGGGCTATAACTATGGCTACACCTTC
D gene: TRBD1
V gene: TRBV4-2
J gene: TRBJ1-2
clone size: few

CDR3 protein: CASSPFSGSNTDTQYF
CDR3 DNA: TGTGCCAGCAGCCCTTTTAGCGGGTCTAACACAGATACGCAGTATTTT
D gene: TRBD2
V gene: TRBV6-6
J gene: TRBJ2-3
clone size: few

CDR3 protein: CASSLASQRGYNEQFF
CDR3 DNA: TGTGCCAGCAGCTTAGCGAGCCAGCGGGGCTACAATGAGCAGTTCTTC
D gene: TRBD2
V gene: TRBV7-2
J gene: TRBJ2-1
clone size: .

CDR3 protein: CASSFRIFGANVLTF
CDR3 DNA: TGTGCCAGCAGCTTTCGGATTTTTGGGGCCAACGTCCTGACTTTC
D gene: .
V gene: TRBV7-2
J gene: TRBJ2-6
clone size: .

CDR3 protein: CASSYYGRGYEQYF
CDR3 DNA: TGTGCCAGCAGTTACTACGGCAGGGGCTACGAGCAGTACTTC
D gene: .
V gene: TRBV6-2/TRBV6-3
J gene: TRBJ2-7
clone size: .

CDR3 protein: CASSLYSQAYNEQFF
CDR3 DNA: TGCGCCAGCAGCTTGTACTCCCAAGCCTACAATGAGCAGTTCTTC
D gene: .
V gene: TRBV5-1
J gene: TRBJ2-1
clone size: few

CDR3 protein: CSAREGGWTGGLNEQFF
CDR3 DNA: TGCAGTGCTAGAGAGGGGGGTTGGACGGGGGGGCTGAATGAGCAGTTCTTC
D gene: TRBD2
V gene: TRBV20-1
J gene: TRBJ2-1
clone size: .